A single sample gave rise to the 12 T cell receptor beta chains below, sequenced in a study of blood T cells in healthy people across ages (dated by TCRdb to 2014 to 2015). Receptor amplification or capture employed 5' RACE. Data came from an Illumina HiSeq 2500. A second PCR of about 7 to 12 cycles was performed with a sample-barcoded 5' primer and a J-beta primer mix. TCRdb itself trimmed the public reads at Q25 with fastp, ran MiXCR and retained productive beta chains. Rows merge per CDR3 protein into single entries with the most common DNA and genes. A total of 450,000 to 650,000 distinct CDR3 sequences appear in this sample, about 24% of them only once. The top ten clones comprise approximately 8.7% of the sample. This sample was shared with a second study, whose subject was T cells of mothers and their children.

The sample consisted of blood. The receptors were gathered from a boy between 10 and 17 years old in good health.

V is TRBV5-1 and J is TRBJ2-7; 9 bases align to TRBD1. Germline-derived CDR1 and CDR2 are SGHRS and YFSETQ. V dropped 5 bases and J dropped 2; count of bases not matched to a gene: 5. This CDR3 spans 14 amino acids. CDR3 nucleotide sequence: TGCGCCAGCAGTAGGGGGACAGGGACCTACGAGCAGTACTTC. Translated, it gives CASSRGTGTYEQYF.

This clonotype was seen at least ten times. The chain carries TRBV7-2 and TRBJ2-5, with D possibly matching TRBD2 (6 bases). V gave up 5 bases and J gave up 4 bases, with 17 bases separating them. The CDR3 has 15 residues. CDR1 and CDR2 from the germline V gene are SGHTA and FQGNSA. CDR3 nucleotide sequence: TGTGCCAGCAGCCCAGGGCGGGGATCAGGAGAGACCCAGTACTTC. It specifies CASSPGRGSGETQYF.

The chain combines TRBV4-3 with TRBJ2-1, with TRBD2 as a possible D gene (5 bases). The CDR3 has 14 amino acids. CDR1 is LGHNA, CDR2 YSLEER, per germline. V lost 7 bases and J 5 bases, leaving 15 bases between the germline ends. CDR3: CASKDFPIDNEQFF. The DNA of the CDR3 is TGCGCCAGCAAGGACTTTCCTATTGACAATGAGCAGTTCTTC.

There are a few counts of this clonotype. CDR3 bases: TGCAGCGTCCTCCGGGACAGGGGGCACGAGCAGTACTTC. Its translation: CSVLRDRGHEQYF. The V call is TRBV29-1, the J call TRBJ2-7, with 12 bases fitting TRBD1. With V trimmed by 6 bases and J by 5 bases, 5 bases remained unmatched. Germline V gene lookup returns CDR1 SQVTM and CDR2 ANQGSEA. The CDR3 runs 13 residues.

This clonotype was seen only once. This CDR3 is CSVEGAGDEQYF. For the CDR3, the DNA is TGCAGCGTTGAAGGGGCGGGGGACGAGCAGTACTTC. The rearrangement joins TRBV29-1 to TRBJ2-7; 7 nucleotides line up with TRBD2. This CDR3 spans 12 amino acids. Germline V gives CDR1 SQVTM, CDR2 ANQGSEA. Unmatched junction bases numbered 2, after V lost 1 base and J lost 5 bases.

The chain carries TRBV7-9 and TRBJ2-5, with D possibly matching TRBD2 (6 bases). The assigned J gene may be wrong: the sequence end matches TRBJ2-1 better. Per germline, CDR1 SEHNR and CDR2 FQNEAQ (reference sequence). This CDR3 has 14 residues. The CDR3 coding sequence is TGTGCCAGCAGCCTCCGCCGGGACTTACATGAGCAGTTCTTC. Its translation is CASSLRRDLHEQFF.

J is TRBJ1-2 and V is TRBV9; 11 nucleotides line up with TRBD1. The germline gives CDR1 SGDLS, CDR2 YYNGEE. The CDR3 extends over 16 amino acids. J gave up 1 base and V 3 bases, and 5 bases lay outside the gene matches. The CDR3 region is CASSAGQGALNYGYTF. The CDR3 nucleotides are TGTGCCAGCAGCGCCGGACAGGGGGCTCTTAACTATGGCTACACCTTC.

The J gene is TRBJ2-6, the V gene TRBV7-9, with D unresolved. Trimming took off 1 base at V and 2 bases at J, with 6 bases between the two ends. The germline CDR1 and CDR2 sequences are SEHNR and FQNEAQ (reference sequence). The CDR3 spans 15 residues. In nucleotides, the CDR3 is TGTGCCAGCAGCTTAGGGGTTACTGGGGCCAACGTCCTGACTTTC. This codes for CASSLGVTGANVLTF.

A remark on this clonotype: This could be a read error, since a much larger clone is one nucleotide away. The chain recombines TRBV6-4 with TRBJ2-1, with 11 positions matching TRBD2. Germline V gene sequence: CDR1 MRHNA, CDR2 SNTAGT. The CDR3 has 15 amino acids. The V and J ends lost 5 bases and 8 bases, in that order; junction bases with no gene match: 8. The CDR3 DNA reads TGTGCCAGCAGTTCGGGACTAGCGGATTACTATGAGCAGTTCTTC. This encodes CASSSGLADYYEQFF.

DNA of the CDR3: TGTGCCAGCTCACCAGCGCAGGGGTGGCCTGAAGCTTTCTTT. Its protein is CASSPAQGWPEAFF. The chain combines TRBV18 with TRBJ1-1, with D possibly being TRBD1 (6 bases). The germline V gene has CDR1 KGHSH and CDR2 LQKENI. The CDR3 is 14 residues long. Trimming took 2 bases from V and 6 from J, leaving 13 bases between them.

The J gene is TRBJ2-5, the V gene TRBV7-9, with 7 nucleotides matching TRBD1. In germline, CDR1 is SEHNR, CDR2 FQNEAQ (reference sequence). The CDR3 is made up of 15 amino acids. Germline trimming cut 4 bases from V and 6 bases from J; bases unmatched to any gene: 11. CDR3 sequence (DNA): TGTGCCAGCAGCTCTGAGGGGGCCAGCACGAAGACCCAGTACTTC. It specifies CASSSEGASTKTQYF.

CDR3 loop: CASSEGRSGGSTDTQYF. The CDR3 DNA sequence: TGTGCCAGCAGCGAGGGGAGGAGCGGGGGAAGCACAGATACGCAGTATTTT. This sequence joins TRBV9 and TRBJ2-3; 8 nucleotides match TRBD2. J lost 0 bases, V lost 3 bases, and 9 bases had no gene match. CDR1 SGDLS and CDR2 YYNGEE come from the germline V gene. The CDR3 is 17 amino acids.